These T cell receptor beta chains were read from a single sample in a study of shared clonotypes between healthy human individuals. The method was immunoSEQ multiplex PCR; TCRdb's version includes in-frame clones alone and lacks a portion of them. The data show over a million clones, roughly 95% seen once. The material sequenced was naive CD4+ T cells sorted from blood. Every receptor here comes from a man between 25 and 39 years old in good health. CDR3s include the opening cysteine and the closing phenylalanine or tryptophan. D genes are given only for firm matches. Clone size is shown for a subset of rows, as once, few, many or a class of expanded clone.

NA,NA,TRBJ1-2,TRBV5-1,TGCGCCAGCAGCTTTAGGGGGGGCGTTGATCGAGGCTACACCTTC,CASSFRGGVDRGYTF
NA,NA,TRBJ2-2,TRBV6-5,TGTGCCAGCAGTTACTCACACTTGGCGGGGGAGCTGTTTTTT,CASSYSHLAGELFF
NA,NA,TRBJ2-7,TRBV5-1,TGCGCCAGCAGCCCGGAAGGGACCTCATTACACGAGCAGTACTTC,CASSPEGTSLHEQYF
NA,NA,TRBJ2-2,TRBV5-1,TGCGCCAGCAGCTTGTTAGATATCAACACCGGGGAGCTGTTTTTT,CASSLLDINTGELFF
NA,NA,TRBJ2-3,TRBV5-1,TGCGCCAGCAGCTTGGCTTCCGGGGGCCAGCCTAGCACAGATACGCAGTATTTT,CASSLASGGQPSTDTQYF
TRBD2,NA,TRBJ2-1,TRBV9,TGTGCCAGCAGCGTAGGAGGCGGGAGGGCCTTAGGGGACAATGAGCAGTTCTTC,CASSVGGGRALGDNEQFF
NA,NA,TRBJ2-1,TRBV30,TGTGCCTGGAGCGCCGCTCTCGGAGTTCGATCCTACAATGAGCAGTTCTTC,CAWSAALGVRSYNEQFF
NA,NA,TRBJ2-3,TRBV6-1,TGTGCCAGCAGCAGGGGCCAGGCAGATACGCAGTATTTT,CASSRGQADTQYF
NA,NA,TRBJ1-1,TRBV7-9,TGTGCCAGCAGCTTAAATCCTGGGGGAGGTGAAGCTTTCTTT,CASSLNPGGGEAFF
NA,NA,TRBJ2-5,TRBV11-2,TGTGCCAGCAGCTTAAAGGGTGTGGTGGCAGGCCAAGAGACCCAGTACTTC,CASSLKGVVAGQETQYF
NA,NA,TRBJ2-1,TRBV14,TGTGCCAGCAGCCAGCCCCGAAGCTCCTACAATGAGCAGTTCTTC,CASSQPRSSYNEQFF
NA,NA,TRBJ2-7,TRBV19,TGTGCCAGTAGTGTCCGAGGATCAGAGCAGTACTTC,CASSVRGSEQYF
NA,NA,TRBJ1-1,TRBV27,TGTGCCAGCCGGCCAGGGCGGGGCGGAGACACTGAAGCTTTCTTT,CASRPGRGGDTEAFF
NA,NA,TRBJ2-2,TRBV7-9,TGTGCCAGCAGCGACATAGCGAGAGCGTCGAACACCGGGGAGCTGTTTTTT,CASSDIARASNTGELFF
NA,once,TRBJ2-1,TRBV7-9,TGTGCCAGCAGCCCCAGGGGAGGGAGGAACAATGAGCAGTTCTTC,CASSPRGGRNNEQFF
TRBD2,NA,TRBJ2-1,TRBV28,TGTGCCAGCAAGAGCGGGAGAGCCGACAATGAGCAGTTCTTC,CASKSGRADNEQFF